The 14 T cell receptor beta chains below come from one sample, sequenced in a study of graft-versus-host responses after intestinal transplantation. Sequencing was performed with immunoSEQ multiplex PCR; in TCRdb, only in-frame clones are kept and a portion is missing. The data show over 120,000 clones, around 90% seen once. These TCRs are of unknown antigen specificity. Sequenced material: unstimulated CD4+ T cells sorted from spleen or lymph node cells, taken before intestinal transplant. The receptors here all came from a human donor who received an intestinal transplant.

The chain couples TRBV7-8 to TRBJ2-7; 9 positions match TRBD1. V lost 5 bases and J lost 4; bases outside the gene matches: 9. Germline lookup yields CDR1 SGHVS and CDR2 FQNEAQ. The CDR3 is 15 residues long. The CDR3 protein is CASSRGTGFVYEQYF. The CDR3 nucleotides are TGTGCCAGCAGCCGAGGGACAGGGTTTGTGTACGAGCAGTACTTC. Together with reference TRBV7-8 and TRBJ2-7, the CDR3 gives the full variable domain: GAGVSQSPRYKVAKRGQDVALRCDPISGHVSLFWYQQALGQGPEFLTYFQNEAQLDKSGLPSDRFFAERPEGSVSTLKIQRTQQEDSAVYLCASSRGTGFVYEQYFGPGTRLTVT.

The chain links TRBV7-9 to TRBJ2-1; D may be TRBD1 (6 bases). The V and J ends lost 1 base and 7 bases respectively, with 14 bases between them. Germline V gene lookup returns CDR1 SEHNR and CDR2 FQNEAQ (reference sequence). The CDR3 totals 15 residues. The CDR3 is CASSLDSAQGNEQFF. CDR3 sequence (DNA): TGTGCCAGCAGCTTAGACTCGGCGCAGGGGAATGAGCAGTTCTTC.

This chain joins TRBV4-1 and TRBJ1-3; D is perhaps TRBD1 (6 bases). The CDR3 extends over 16 amino acids. Germline V gene lookup returns CDR1 MGHRA and CDR2 YSYEKL. Trimming took off 1 base at V and 4 bases at J, with 14 bases between the two ends. Here the CDR3 DNA reads TGCGCCAGCAGCCAAGCCTCTGGGACACCGGGAAACACCATATATTTT. It is translated as CASSQASGTPGNTIYF.

This clone was recorded only once. The chain joins TRBV5-5 to TRBJ2-7; D uncertain. CDR3 length: 13 amino acids. Between the trimmed V and J ends, which lost 4 bases and 1 base, there was a span of 9 bases. Germline loops: CDR1 SGHKS, CDR2 YYEKEE (reference sequence). The CDR3 loop is CASSRTDSYEQYF. The CDR3 DNA follows: TGTGCCAGCAGCCGGACGGATTCCTACGAGCAGTACTTC.

The chain carries TRBV4-1 and TRBJ2-4, with D perhaps given as TRBD1 or TRBD2 (6 bases each). The CDR3 has 14 amino acids. V dropped 4 bases and J dropped 16 bases, with 23 bases sitting between them. Germline loops: CDR1 MGHRA, CDR2 YSYEKL. CDR3 DNA: TGCGCCAGCAGCCCAGTTGGGGGGCCGGGGGTAAGATACTTC. It codes for CASSPVGGPGVRYF.

The chain uses TRBV30 and TRBJ1-1; D gene uncertain. Germline values: CDR1 GTSNPN, CDR2 SVGIG (reference sequence). The CDR3 consists of 13 residues. Between the trimmed V and J ends, which lost 5 bases and 1 base, there was a span of 11 bases. CDR3 region: CAWSGAANTEAFF. The CDR3, as DNA: TGTGCCTGGTCTGGCGCCGCGAACACTGAAGCTTTCTTT.

This clone came up once. The chain couples TRBV27 to TRBJ2-6, with TRBD1 matching 7 bases. CDR3 length: 18 amino acids. The germline gives CDR1 MNHEY, CDR2 SMNVEV (reference sequence). Trimming at V came to 4 bases and at J to 1 base, leaving 10 bases not matched to a gene. CDR3 DNA: TGTGCCAGCAGTTCCCGGACAGGTCCGGGGTCTGGGGCCAACGTCCTGACTTTC. Translating gives CASSSRTGPGSGANVLTF.

The chain couples TRBV28 to TRBJ2-1, with 7 bases that match TRBD1. This CDR3 has 11 residues. Germline V lookup: CDR1 MDHEN, CDR2 SYDVKM. V was clipped by 6 bases and J by 13 bases; unmatched bases: 6. This chain's CDR3 is CASSVDRAQFF. In DNA form, the CDR3 reads TGTGCCAGCAGCGTTGACAGGGCTCAGTTCTTC.

J is TRBJ2-2 and V is TRBV9, with 16 bases identical to TRBD2. The CDR3 runs 16 residues. V was pared by 4 bases and J by 8 bases, with 5 bases of the junction left unmatched. The V gene's germline CDR1 is SGDLS and CDR2 YYNGEE. CDR3 loop: CASSQGTSGRVGELFF. CDR3 in DNA: TGTGCCAGCAGCCAAGGGACTAGCGGGAGGGTGGGGGAGCTGTTTTTT. The whole variable domain, remainder taken from reference TRBV9 and TRBJ2-2, is DSGVTQTPKHLITATGQRVTLRCSPRSGDLSVYWYQQSLDQGLQFLIQYYNGEERAKGNILERFSAQQFPDLHSELNLSSLELGDSALYFCASSQGTSGRVGELFFGEGSRLTVL.

CDR3 nucleotide sequence: TGTGCCAGCAGCCAAGATAGGGTGGGGGAGACCCAGTACTTC. This encodes CASSQDRVGETQYF. The chain employs TRBV4-2 and TRBJ2-5; D unclear. CDR1 LGHNA and CDR2 YNFKEQ come from the germline V gene. The CDR3 extends over 14 amino acids. Between the trimmed V and J ends, which lost 0 bases and 5 bases, there was a span of 10 bases.

The V and J genes are TRBV7-2 and TRBJ1-3; D might be TRBD1 (6 bases). Germline-derived CDR1 and CDR2 are SGHTA and FQGNSA. Trimming cost V 1 base and J 0 bases, with 10 bases left between them. There are 16 residues in the CDR3. The CDR3 region has the DNA TGTGCCAGCAGCTTAGGGGGGGCTTACTCTGGAAACACCATATATTTT. Residues: CASSLGGAYSGNTIYF.

V usage is TRBV18 and J usage is TRBJ2-4; 9 bases fit TRBD2. The germline CDR1 and CDR2 sequences are KGHSH and LQKENI. V shed 4 bases and J 6 bases; nucleotides not matched to a gene: 7. The CDR3 runs to 15 residues. In DNA, the CDR3 is TGTGCCAGCTCACAGATAGCGGGAGAGGTAAACATTCAGTACTTC. This encodes CASSQIAGEVNIQYF.

The rearrangement uses TRBV18 and TRBJ1-1; D not resolved. Germline lookup yields CDR1 KGHSH and CDR2 LQKENI. Trimming removed 3 bases from V and 1 base from J, with 9 bases in between. The CDR3 length is 14 residues. The CDR3 nucleotides read TGTGCCAGCTCACCGACCATTGGGAACACTGAAGCTTTCTTT. It specifies CASSPTIGNTEAFF.

This chain connects TRBV28 to TRBJ1-6, with unresolved D. This CDR3 comprises 14 residues. CDR1 and CDR2 (germline): MDHEN, SYDVKM. V was pared by 3 bases and J by 10 bases, with 13 bases between. CDR3 sequence: CASSFGGNRSPLHF. CDR3 DNA: TGTGCCAGCAGTTTTGGAGGGAACCGGTCACCCCTCCACTTT.